These 5 T cell receptor beta chains originate from one sample sequenced in a study of T-cell memory formation after mild COVID-19. TCRdb reprocessed the 5' RACE reads with MiXCR, giving one entry per CDR3 protein. There are some 300,000 distinct CDR3 sequences in the sample; 20% to 25% occur only once, and around 20% lies in the top ten. Material for sequencing was PBMCs or a T cell subset sorted from them (not recorded which). The receptors were gathered from a man aged 18 to 29 who had mild COVID-19 (a few samples of this study predate the infection). Cell type and time point are not known.

Ten or more counts support this clonotype. The chain links TRBV6-6 to TRBJ1-1; perhaps TRBD1 as D (5 bases). This CDR3 is built from 14 residues. Deletions cut 3 bases from V and 1 base from J, with 9 bases between. Germline CDR1 and CDR2: MNHNY and SVGAGI (reference sequence). The chain's CDR3 is CASSYGTSNTEAFF. CDR3 coding DNA: TGTGCCAGCAGTTATGGGACGTCGAACACTGAAGCTTTCTTT.

The chain has TRBV4-1 and TRBJ2-7; D gene unclear. V shed 1 base and J shed 0 bases, with 7 bases lying between them. This CDR3 has 14 residues. Germline loops: CDR1 MGHRA, CDR2 YSYEKL. This CDR3 is CASSQASDSYEQYV. DNA of the CDR3: TGCGCCAGCAGCCAAGCTTCGGACTCCTACGAGCAGTACGTC.

V usage is TRBV9 and J usage is TRBJ2-7; D gene uncertain. The germline V and J ends were trimmed by 7 bases and 2 bases, with 16 bases remaining between them. The germline gives CDR1 SGDLS, CDR2 YYNGEE. The CDR3 runs to 14 residues. CDR3 amino acids: CASYYLLGTYEQYV. DNA of the CDR3: TGTGCCAGCTACTACCTTTTGGGAACCTACGAGCAGTACGTC.

The genes are TRBV6-5 and TRBJ1-2; TRBD1 matches 7 bases. V lost 6 bases, J lost 3 bases, and 4 bases stayed unmatched. The germline V gene has CDR1 MNHEY and CDR2 SVGAGI. The CDR3 totals 13 residues. The DNA for the CDR3 is TGTGCCAGCAGGACTACAGGGGACTATGGCTACACCTTC. As protein: CASRTTGDYGYTF.

This clonotype was observed a handful of times. The rearrangement links TRBV5-4 to TRBJ2-3, with 11 bases that match TRBD2. Looked up from germline, CDR1 is SGHNT and CDR2 is YYREEE (reference sequence). The CDR3 sequence is 16 residues long. J gave up 1 base and V 4 bases, and 5 bases lay outside the gene matches. The CDR3 reads CASSGHSGGGTDTQYF. DNA of the CDR3: TGTGCCAGCAGCGGCCATAGCGGGGGGGGCACAGATACGCAGTATTTT.